The subject of this entry is one T cell receptor beta chain. The junction shows a germline mismatch at one end, possibly a read error. Per the germline V gene, CDR1 is SSHAT and CDR2 is FNYEAQ (reference sequence). This CDR3 has 13 residues. TCRdb fed the RT-PCR reads into MiXCR, producing one record per CDR3 protein. The table records about 700,000 distinct CDR3 sequences, more than 13% of them present only once. The origin of this receptor is a female donor in good health, serving as a healthy control. The chain is built from TRBV7-7 and TRBJ2-7, with a tentative D call TRBD2 (5 bases). Sequencing was performed on memory CD4+ T cells from blood. The CDR3: CASSLAFRDEQYF. CDR3 nucleotide sequence: TGTGCTAGCAGCTTAGCGTTCCGCGACGAGCAGTACTTC.